Given below is one T cell receptor beta chain in context. The sample originates from a study of OX40 agonist ivuxolimab in advanced cancers. This CDR3 contains 13 residues. CDR1 and CDR2 (germline): MNHNS, SASEGT. Measured with immunoSEQ multiplex PCR; TCRdb has only the in-frame clones, and not every one. The profile shows approximately 72,000 clones, roughly 84% of them singletons. This chain joins TRBV6-1 and TRBJ2-7; tentatively, D is TRBD2 (8 bases). The source material was CD4+ or CD8+ T cells sorted from blood, sampled in a trial of the OX40 agonist ivuxolimab. This TCR derives from an adult with an advanced solid tumor such as melanoma, head and neck, liver or kidney cancer. Here the CDR3 reads CASSEAIGREGAV. The CDR3, as DNA: TGTGCCAGCAGTGAAGCGATTGGACGGGAGGGGGCGGTC.